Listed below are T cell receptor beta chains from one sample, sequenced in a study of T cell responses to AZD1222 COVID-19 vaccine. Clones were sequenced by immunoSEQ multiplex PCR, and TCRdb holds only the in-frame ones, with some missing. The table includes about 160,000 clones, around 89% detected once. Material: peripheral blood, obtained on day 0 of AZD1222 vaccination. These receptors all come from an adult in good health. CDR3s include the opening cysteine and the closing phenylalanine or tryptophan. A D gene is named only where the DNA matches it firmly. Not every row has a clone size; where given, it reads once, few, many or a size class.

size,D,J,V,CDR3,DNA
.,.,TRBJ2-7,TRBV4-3,CASSQDYRATYEQYF,TGCGCCAGCAGCCAAGATTACAGGGCGACATACGAGCAGTACTTC
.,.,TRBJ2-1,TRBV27,CASSLSSKNEQFF,TGTGCCAGCAGTTTATCGTCCAAGAATGAGCAGTTCTTC
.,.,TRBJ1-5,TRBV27,CASSPLTSRGGNQPQHF,TGTGCCAGCAGTCCCTTGACGTCCAGGGGAGGCAATCAGCCCCAGCATTTT
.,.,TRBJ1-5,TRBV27,CASSLRSGNQPQHF,TGTGCCAGCAGTTTGAGGAGTGGGAATCAGCCCCAGCATTTT
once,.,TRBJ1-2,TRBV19,CATFGTPRGYTF,TGTGCCACCTTCGGGACTCCCCGAGGCTACACCTTC
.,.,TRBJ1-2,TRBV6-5,CASSYSREGYYGYTF,TGTGCCAGCAGTTACTCCAGAGAGGGGTACTATGGCTACACCTTC
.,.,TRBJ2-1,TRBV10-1,CASSEGGLPYNEQFF,TGCGCCAGCAGTGAGGGGGGACTTCCCTACAATGAGCAGTTCTTC
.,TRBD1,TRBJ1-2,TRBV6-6,CASSPISRDRGLYGYTF,TGTGCCAGCAGTCCCATCAGCAGGGACAGGGGGCTCTATGGCTACACCTTC
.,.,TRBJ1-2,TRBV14,CASSQAGSGNYGYTF,TGTGCCAGCAGCCAGGCGGGATCGGGGAACTATGGCTACACCTTC
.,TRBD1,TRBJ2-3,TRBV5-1,CASSSQGWGTDTQYF,TGCGCCAGCAGCTCACAGGGGTGGGGCACAGATACGCAGTATTTT
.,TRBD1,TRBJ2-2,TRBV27,CASSLLKTGGTGELFF,TGTGCCAGCAGTCTCCTAAAGACAGGGGGCACCGGGGAGCTGTTTTTT
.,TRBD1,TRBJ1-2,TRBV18,CASSPGTVRNYGYTF,TGTGCCAGCTCACCCGGGACAGTTCGTAACTATGGCTACACCTTC
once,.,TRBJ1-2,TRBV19,CASSMSRTFGYTF,TGTGCCAGTAGTATGTCTAGGACTTTCGGCTACACCTTC
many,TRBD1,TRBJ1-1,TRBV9,CASSSTGQGGTEAFF,TGTGCCAGCAGCTCAACAGGACAGGGTGGCACTGAAGCTTTCTTT
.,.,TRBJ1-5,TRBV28,CASNPGFGAQPQHF,TGTGCCAGCAACCCTGGTTTTGGGGCTCAGCCCCAGCATTTT
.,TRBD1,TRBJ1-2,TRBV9,CASSGHGTGGNLGGYTF,TGTGCCAGCAGCGGACACGGGACAGGGGGCAATTTAGGTGGCTACACCTTC
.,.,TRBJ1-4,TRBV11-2,CASFPAGGTNEKLFF,TGTGCCAGCTTCCCGGCGGGCGGGACTAATGAAAAACTGTTTTTT
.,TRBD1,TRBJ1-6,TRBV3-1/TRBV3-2,CASSHDRGSPLHF,TGTGCCAGCAGCCACGACAGGGGCTCACCCCTCCACTTT
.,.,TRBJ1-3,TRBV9,CASSIRHGYTGNTIYF,TGTGCCAGCAGCATAAGACACGGGTATACTGGAAACACCATATATTTT
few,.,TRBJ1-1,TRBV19,CASSIQGGYTEAFF,TGTGCCAGTAGTATACAAGGCGGATACACTGAAGCTTTCTTT